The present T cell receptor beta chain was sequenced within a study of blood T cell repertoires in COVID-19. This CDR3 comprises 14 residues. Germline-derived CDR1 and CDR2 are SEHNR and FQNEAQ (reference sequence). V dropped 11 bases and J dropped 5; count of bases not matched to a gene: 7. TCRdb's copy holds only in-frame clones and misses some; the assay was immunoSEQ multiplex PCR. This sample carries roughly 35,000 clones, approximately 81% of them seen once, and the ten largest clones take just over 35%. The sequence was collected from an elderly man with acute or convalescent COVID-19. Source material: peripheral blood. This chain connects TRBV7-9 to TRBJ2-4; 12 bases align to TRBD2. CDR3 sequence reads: CAPARLAGENIQYF. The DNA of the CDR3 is TGTGCCCCCGCGCGACTAGCGGGGGAAAACATTCAGTACTTC.